The subject of this entry is one T cell receptor (beta chain). No antigen is known for it. The entry originates in a study of STAT5B mutations in CD4+ large granular lymphocyte leukemia. Study-level points and caveats: No patients shared main leukemic clonotypes, though less than 30% appeared at low frequency elsewhere. TRBV06-family usage was enriched in top patient clones (8/27) versus controls (2/35).

How the authors handled the data: The detection floor for productive clonotype frequency was 2.59 x 10-5. Measured with immunoSEQ multiplex PCR; TCRdb has only the in-frame clones, and not every one. V, J and clone size reflect that table, while D and trimming were determined from the DNA. Of roughly 36,000 clones detected, approximately 88% appear once; the ten largest clones hold about 0.91%. The CDR3 has 16 amino acids. The specimen sequenced was CD4+ T cells from blood buffy coats. This chain links TRBV21-1 with TRBJ1-5; the DNA was not compared with TRBD1, the D call given in the table. TRBV21-1 corresponds to a pseudogene. The sequence was obtained from a human donor in good health. The CDR3 DNA follows: TGTGCCAGCAGCATGTGGGCGGGACAGAGCAATCAGCCCCAGCATTTT. It translates to CASSMWAGQSNQPQHF.